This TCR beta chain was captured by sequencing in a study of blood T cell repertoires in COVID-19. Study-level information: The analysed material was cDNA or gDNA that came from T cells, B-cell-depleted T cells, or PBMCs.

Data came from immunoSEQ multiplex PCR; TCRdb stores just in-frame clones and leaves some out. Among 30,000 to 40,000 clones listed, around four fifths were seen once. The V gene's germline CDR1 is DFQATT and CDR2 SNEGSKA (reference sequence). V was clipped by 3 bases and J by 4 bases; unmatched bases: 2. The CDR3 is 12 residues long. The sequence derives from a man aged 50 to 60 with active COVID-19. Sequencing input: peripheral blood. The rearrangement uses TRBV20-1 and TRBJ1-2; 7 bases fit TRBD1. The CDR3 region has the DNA TGCAGTGCTAGTGCAGGGGGCTATGGCTACACCTTC. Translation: CSASAGGYGYTF.